This T cell receptor beta chain was found in a study of cytomegalovirus exposure and HLA in healthy donors. Overall study context: The same platform used for the 666 first-cohort repertoires was also used for the approximately 120 validation repertoires, as a later analysis reported.

While the first cohort had about 610 subjects, the donors belonged to the separate validation cohort of roughly 120 subjects. This CDR3 has 13 amino acids. Trimming left V 5 bases short and J 3 bases short, with 8 bases between. Germline CDR1 SGHRS, CDR2 YFSETQ. Clones were sequenced by immunoSEQ multiplex PCR, and TCRdb holds only the in-frame ones, with some missing. The sample records about 120,000 clones, roughly 90% being singletons. Source material: PBMCs. This TCR derives from a young woman in good health and CMV-seronegative. The chain employs TRBV5-1 and TRBJ2-2, with D uncertain. The CDR3, as DNA: TGCGCCAGCAGTTTATCCGACACCGGGGAGCTGTTTTTT. It translates to CASSLSDTGELFF. The whole variable domain, filled in from reference TRBV5-1 and TRBJ2-2, reads KAGVTQTPRYLIKTRGQQVTLSCSPISGHRSVSWYQQTPGQGLQFLFEYFSETQRNKGNFPGRFSGRQFSNSRSEMNVSTLELGDSALYLCASSLSDTGELFFGEGSRLTVL.